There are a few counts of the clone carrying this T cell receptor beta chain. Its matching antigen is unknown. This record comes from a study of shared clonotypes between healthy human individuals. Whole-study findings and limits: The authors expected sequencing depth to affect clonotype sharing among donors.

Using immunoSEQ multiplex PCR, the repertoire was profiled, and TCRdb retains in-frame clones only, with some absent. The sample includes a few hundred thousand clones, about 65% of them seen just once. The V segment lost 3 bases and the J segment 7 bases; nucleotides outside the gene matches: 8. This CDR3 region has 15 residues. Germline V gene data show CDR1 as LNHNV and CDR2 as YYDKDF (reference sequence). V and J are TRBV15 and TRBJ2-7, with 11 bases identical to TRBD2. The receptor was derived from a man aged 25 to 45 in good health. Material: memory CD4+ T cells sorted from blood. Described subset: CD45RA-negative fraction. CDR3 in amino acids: CATSSRLAGSGEQYF. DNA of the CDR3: TGTGCCACCAGCAGTCGACTAGCGGGATCTGGGGAGCAGTACTTC.